Shown below are 6 T cell receptor beta chains from a single sample sequenced in a study of CD8 T cells in ankylosing spondylitis. TCRdb used MiXCR to reprocess the 5' RACE reads, holding one entry per CDR3 protein. The sample includes 180,000 or so distinct CDR3 sequences, 11% of them seen just once. The sequencing input was blood, either unsorted or a sorted T cell fraction (not recorded which). The receptor source for this set is a male donor with ankylosing spondylitis or in good health (not recorded which).

This clonotype was detected many times. The V gene is TRBV12-3 or TRBV12-4, the J gene TRBJ2-4; D possibly uses TRBD1 or TRBD2 (6 bases each). The CDR3 is 16 residues long. Deletions cut 4 bases from V and 1 base from J, with 14 bases between. The CDR3 sequence is CASSYGGPGAKNIQYF. CDR3 nucleotide sequence: TGTGCCAGCAGTTATGGGGGGCCTGGGGCCAAAAACATTCAGTACTTC.

This chain uses TRBV5-6 with TRBJ1-2, with no clear D. The CDR3 length is 16 residues. V was clipped by 2 bases and J by 4 bases, with 18 bases between them. CDR1 and CDR2 from the germline V gene are SGHDT and YYEEEE. The CDR3 region is CASSFRSVLRGYGYTF. For the CDR3, the DNA is TGTGCCAGCAGCTTCAGGTCCGTACTTCGAGGCTATGGCTACACCTTC.

The chain combines TRBV7-8 with TRBJ2-3; no firm D call. V was cut by 2 bases and J by 2 bases, with 8 bases left in between. This CDR3 spans 14 amino acids. Germline V lookup: CDR1 SGHVS, CDR2 FQNEAQ. The CDR3 sequence: CASSLWKPTDTQYF. Written as DNA, the CDR3 is TGTGCCAGCAGCTTATGGAAGCCCACAGATACGCAGTATTTT. The variable domain in full, with the rest retrieved from reference TRBV7-8 and TRBJ2-3, is GAGVSQSPRYKVAKRGQDVALRCDPISGHVSLFWYQQALGQGPEFLTYFQNEAQLDKSGLPSDRFFAERPEGSVSTLKIQRTQQEDSAVYLCASSLWKPTDTQYFGPGTRLTVL.

The chain joins TRBV29-1 to TRBJ2-7; D remains unclear. CDR3 size: 13 residues. V shed 3 bases and J shed 9 bases, with 18 bases lying between them. Germline V gene lookup returns CDR1 SQVTM and CDR2 ANQGSEA. The CDR3: CSVEAGPSYLQYF. CDR3 nucleotide sequence: TGCAGCGTTGAGGCAGGACCCAGCTACTTGCAGTACTTC.

The table lists this clonotype with many counts. CDR3 amino acids: CASSKIGARGVSGANVLTF. CDR3 sequence (DNA): TGTGCCAGCAGCAAAATTGGGGCCAGGGGGGTATCTGGGGCCAACGTCCTGACTTTC. V gene TRBV21-1 combines with J gene TRBJ2-6; the table's D gene call, TRBD1, was not cross checked with the DNA. TRBV21-1 is labeled a pseudogene. This CDR3 comprises 19 residues.

This clonotype was counted many times. The chain uses TRBV6-2 or TRBV6-3 and TRBJ1-1; 9 bases agree with TRBD1. V trimming: 11 bases; J trimming: 6 bases; junction bases outside the gene matches: 10. Germline CDR1 MNHEY, CDR2 SVGEGT. This CDR3 has 13 residues. The CDR3 DNA reads as TGTGCCGAGTCACAGGGGGCGATGGCTGAAGCTTTCTTT. This encodes CAESQGAMAEAFF.